This T cell receptor beta chain stems from a study of T cells in Graves' hyperthyroidism and ophthalmopathy. Regarding the study as a whole: A model of 13 V-J pairs discriminated ophthalmopathy from stable hyperthyroidism.

TCR beta CDR3 regions were amplified from RNA. TCR CDR3 underwent first-round RT-PCR with the HTBI primer set. From the multiplex PCR reads, TCRdb called clonotypes with MiXCR, one entry per CDR3 protein. The table has almost 250,000 distinct CDR3 sequences, more than 20% seen once; the top ten hold about a third. Ten or more counts support this clonotype. Its target is unknown. A NOSPECS grade of at least 4, a Clinical Activity Score of at least 3 and duration under 3 months were recorded in ophthalmopathy patients. Clinical symptoms, serum thyroxine and TRAb, thyroid ultrasound and orbital computed tomography were used for the diagnoses. Sequenced input: blood. This clonotype originated in a middle-aged woman with Graves' ophthalmopathy.

CDR3 bases: TGTGCCAGCAGCCTCAGGACTCTACGTGAGACCCAGTACTTC. Amino acids: CASSLRTLRETQYF. The chain recombines TRBV7-9 with TRBJ2-5, with D possibly TRBD2 on 5 matching bases. V lost 5 bases and J 5 bases, leaving 15 bases between the germline ends. The germline V gene has CDR1 SEHNR and CDR2 FQNEAQ (reference sequence). The CDR3 runs to 14 residues.